Described below is a single T cell receptor (beta chain) sequence and its context. The antigen remains unidentified. The repertoire was sequenced with immunoSEQ multiplex PCR; TCRdb's copy has only in-frame clones and lacks some. The top ten hold over 3% of the sample, which has under 85,000 clones, roughly nine tenths seen once. The data were obtained in a study of T cell responses to AZD1222 COVID-19 vaccine. The study's findings and limits: Females outnumbered males among donors, who were mostly white British; clonal diversity was possibly underestimated. Unmutated variant regions are reportedly targeted by nearly half of spike-specific TCRs.

V shed 1 base and J shed 4 bases, with 11 bases lying between them. This CDR3 is 15 amino acids long. Looked up from germline, CDR1 is SEHNR and CDR2 is FQNEAQ (reference sequence). This clonotype originated in an adult who received the AZD1222 COVID-19 vaccine. The material was peripheral blood, obtained 28 days after the second AZD1222 dose. The rearrangement joins TRBV7-9 to TRBJ2-1; D is unresolved. CDR3 in amino acids: CASSLVKGPYNEQFF. Here the CDR3 DNA reads TGTGCCAGCAGCTTAGTGAAGGGCCCTTACAATGAGCAGTTCTTC.